A selection of T cell receptor beta chains follows, all from one sample in a study of T cells in Graves' hyperthyroidism and ophthalmopathy. TCRdb used MiXCR to reprocess the multiplex PCR reads, holding one entry per CDR3 protein. The sample holds roughly 300,000 distinct CDR3 sequences, less than 30% seen once. The source material was blood. The source of these receptors is a man between 35 and 55 years old with Graves' hyperthyroidism that later progressed to Graves' ophthalmopathy. CDR3s include the opening cysteine and the closing phenylalanine or tryptophan. The order of the fields is CDR3 DNA, CDR3 protein, clone size, D gene, V gene, J gene. D genes are given only for firm matches. Rows may omit the clone size; those that give it use once, few, many or a size class.

CDR3 DNA: TGTGCCAGCGCAAGGACAGGGGATCAGCCCCAGCATTTT
CDR3 protein: CASARTGDQPQHF
clone size: many
D gene: TRBD1
V gene: TRBV18
J gene: TRBJ1-5

CDR3 DNA: TGTGCCAGCAGCTTAGATCACAGGGTAAACGAGCAGTACTTC
CDR3 protein: CASSLDHRVNEQYF
clone size: -
D gene: -
V gene: TRBV13
J gene: TRBJ2-7

CDR3 DNA: TGTGCCAGCAGCTTAGGTGATCGGAATACGCAGTATTTT
CDR3 protein: CASSLGDRNTQYF
clone size: -
D gene: -
V gene: TRBV11-3
J gene: TRBJ2-3

CDR3 DNA: TGTGCCAGCAAGACTAGCGGGAGTGAGACCCAGTACTTC
CDR3 protein: CASKTSGSETQYF
clone size: -
D gene: TRBD2
V gene: TRBV6-1
J gene: TRBJ2-5

CDR3 DNA: TGTGCCAGCGGTACCCAAGGGACTGCCCGTTTGAGGGAGCAGTACTTC
CDR3 protein: CASGTQGTARLREQYF
clone size: many
D gene: -
V gene: TRBV6-5
J gene: TRBJ2-7

CDR3 DNA: TGTGCCAGCAGTCGCACTAGCGGAGGGAACACCGGGGAGCTGTTTTTT
CDR3 protein: CASSRTSGGNTGELFF
clone size: -
D gene: TRBD2
V gene: TRBV12-3/TRBV12-4
J gene: TRBJ2-2

CDR3 DNA: TGTGCCAGCAGCTTAGCGGCCGGATTCTATGGCTACACCTTC
CDR3 protein: CASSLAAGFYGYTF
clone size: many
D gene: -
V gene: TRBV7-9
J gene: TRBJ1-2

CDR3 DNA: TGCAGTGCCCAGCTAGCGGAGACCTACGAGCAGTACTTC
CDR3 protein: CSAQLAETYEQYF
clone size: -
D gene: TRBD2
V gene: TRBV20-1
J gene: TRBJ2-7

CDR3 DNA: TGTGCTAGTGCCACCCCCCCCGGCGAGAACCAAGAGACCCAGTACTTC
CDR3 protein: CASATPPGENQETQYF
clone size: many
D gene: -
V gene: TRBV12-5
J gene: TRBJ2-5

CDR3 DNA: TGTGCCACCAAGACCGGGCCCTCAGGGACTGAAGCTTTCTTT
CDR3 protein: CATKTGPSGTEAFF
clone size: many
D gene: -
V gene: TRBV24-1
J gene: TRBJ1-1

CDR3 DNA: TGTGCCAGTAGTATAGGGGGCGCCTTCACCGGGGAGCTGTTTTTT
CDR3 protein: CASSIGGAFTGELFF
clone size: many
D gene: -
V gene: TRBV19
J gene: TRBJ2-2

CDR3 DNA: TGCAGTGCCAAGAGACAGTGGACAGGGAAAATCGCAGATACGCAGTATTTT
CDR3 protein: CSAKRQWTGKIADTQYF
clone size: many
D gene: TRBD1
V gene: TRBV20-1
J gene: TRBJ2-3

CDR3 DNA: TGTGCCAGCAATTTCGGGACAGGGAACACTGAAGCTTTCTTT
CDR3 protein: CASNFGTGNTEAFF
clone size: -
D gene: TRBD1
V gene: TRBV14
J gene: TRBJ1-1

CDR3 DNA: TGTGCCAGCAGTGACTTACAGGGGGTCTATGGCTACACCTTC
CDR3 protein: CASSDLQGVYGYTF
clone size: many
D gene: TRBD1
V gene: TRBV6-1
J gene: TRBJ1-2

CDR3 DNA: TGTGCCAGCAGTCGTGACACTAATCAGCCCCAGCATTTT
CDR3 protein: CASSRDTNQPQHF
clone size: -
D gene: -
V gene: TRBV6-1
J gene: TRBJ1-5

CDR3 DNA: TGTGCCAGCAAGTTTTTAGCGGACTCCTACGAGCAGTACTTC
CDR3 protein: CASKFLADSYEQYF
clone size: -
D gene: -
V gene: TRBV6-2/TRBV6-3
J gene: TRBJ2-7

CDR3 DNA: TGTGCCAGCAGCGATAGAGGCAGGGGTAATGGTCAGCCCCAGCATTTT
CDR3 protein: CASSDRGRGNGQPQHF
clone size: many
D gene: -
V gene: TRBV9
J gene: TRBJ1-5

CDR3 DNA: TGTGCCAGCCGCAAAGCCGGGACAGGGACCTACGAGCAGTACTTC
CDR3 protein: CASRKAGTGTYEQYF
clone size: many
D gene: TRBD1
V gene: TRBV2
J gene: TRBJ2-7

CDR3 DNA: TGTGCCAGCAGCCGAAATCGCGGGGAGCTGTTTTTT
CDR3 protein: CASSRNRGELFF
clone size: many
D gene: -
V gene: TRBV14
J gene: TRBJ2-2

CDR3 DNA: TGTGCCAGTAGTAAAGAAAACATTCAGTACTTC
CDR3 protein: CASSKENIQYF
clone size: -
D gene: -
V gene: TRBV19
J gene: TRBJ2-4

CDR3 DNA: TGTGCCAGCAGTTTAGCCCCCAGCGCCCAGTACTTC
CDR3 protein: CASSLAPSAQYF
clone size: many
D gene: -
V gene: TRBV28
J gene: TRBJ2-5

CDR3 DNA: TGTGCCAGCAGCCAATCTACCCGGGAAGTCGGCTACGAGCAGTACTTC
CDR3 protein: CASSQSTREVGYEQYF
clone size: many
D gene: -
V gene: TRBV4-2
J gene: TRBJ2-7

CDR3 DNA: TGTGCCAGCAGCTTGGTTTGGAGTTTCACCCCTCAGCCCCAGCATTTT
CDR3 protein: CASSLVWSFTPQPQHF
clone size: -
D gene: -
V gene: TRBV5-5
J gene: TRBJ1-5

CDR3 DNA: TGTGCCAGCAGCCATACGGATCAGCCCCAGCATTTT
CDR3 protein: CASSHTDQPQHF
clone size: many
D gene: -
V gene: TRBV14
J gene: TRBJ1-5

CDR3 DNA: TGTGCCAGCAGTCCAACAGGGGTTTGGACTGAAGCTTTCTTT
CDR3 protein: CASSPTGVWTEAFF
clone size: few
D gene: TRBD1
V gene: TRBV27
J gene: TRBJ1-1

CDR3 DNA: TGTGCCAGTAGTATATCTTCCGGTGAGACCCAGTACTTC
CDR3 protein: CASSISSGETQYF
clone size: -
D gene: -
V gene: TRBV19
J gene: TRBJ2-5

CDR3 DNA: TGCGCCAGCAGCATAGGGGGGAACACTGAAGCTTTCTTT
CDR3 protein: CASSIGGNTEAFF
clone size: many
D gene: -
V gene: TRBV5-1
J gene: TRBJ1-1

CDR3 DNA: TGTGCCAGCAGCGGGAGGGGGGGCCAAAACGAGCAGTACTTC
CDR3 protein: CASSGRGGQNEQYF
clone size: -
D gene: -
V gene: TRBV7-9
J gene: TRBJ2-7

CDR3 DNA: TGTGCCAGCAGGTCTAGCGGGAACCGCGAGACCCAGTACTTC
CDR3 protein: CASRSSGNRETQYF
clone size: many
D gene: TRBD2
V gene: TRBV12-3/TRBV12-4
J gene: TRBJ2-5

CDR3 DNA: TGTGCCACCAGTGTAGGGGGACGCGGGACCCTTGACACCGGGGAGCTGTTTTTT
CDR3 protein: CATSVGGRGTLDTGELFF
clone size: many
D gene: -
V gene: TRBV24-1
J gene: TRBJ2-2

CDR3 DNA: TGCAGTGCCCCGGATATGGGACTAGCGACCGAGCAGTACTTC
CDR3 protein: CSAPDMGLATEQYF
clone size: -
D gene: TRBD2
V gene: TRBV20-1
J gene: TRBJ2-7

CDR3 DNA: TGTGCCAGCAGCCGACCGATGTACGAGCAGTACTTC
CDR3 protein: CASSRPMYEQYF
clone size: many
D gene: -
V gene: TRBV6-5
J gene: TRBJ2-7

CDR3 DNA: TGTGCCAGCAGTTTAAGGCCAGGATTACACTATGGCTACACCTTC
CDR3 protein: CASSLRPGLHYGYTF
clone size: few
D gene: -
V gene: TRBV28
J gene: TRBJ1-2

CDR3 DNA: TGTGCCAGCAGCTTAGATCATTACGTCGGAGCTTTCTTT
CDR3 protein: CASSLDHYVGAFF
clone size: many
D gene: -
V gene: TRBV11-3
J gene: TRBJ1-1

CDR3 DNA: TGCAGTGCCCGGGGAGTAGCGGGAGCCCAAGAGACCCAGTACTTC
CDR3 protein: CSARGVAGAQETQYF
clone size: many
D gene: TRBD2
V gene: TRBV20-1
J gene: TRBJ2-5

CDR3 DNA: TGTGCCAGCAGTTTGACAGGGAGTAACAATCAGCCCCAGCATTTT
CDR3 protein: CASSLTGSNNQPQHF
clone size: many
D gene: TRBD1
V gene: TRBV2
J gene: TRBJ1-5

CDR3 DNA: TGTGCCAGCAGATTAGGGGGGTCTGGAGGCTACACCTTC
CDR3 protein: CASRLGGSGGYTF
clone size: -
D gene: -
V gene: TRBV6-5
J gene: TRBJ1-2

CDR3 DNA: TGTGCCAGCAGTAGGGGGGACAACACTGAAGCTTTCTTT
CDR3 protein: CASSRGDNTEAFF
clone size: few
D gene: -
V gene: TRBV12-3/TRBV12-4
J gene: TRBJ1-1

CDR3 DNA: TGTGCCAGCAGCTTCCGTTTAGCGGACGTACAAGAGACCCAGTACTTC
CDR3 protein: CASSFRLADVQETQYF
clone size: -
D gene: -
V gene: TRBV7-2
J gene: TRBJ2-5

CDR3 DNA: TGCAGTGCTAGAGATCCTGTCTCGGCAGGGAGCTCCTACGAGCAGTACTTC
CDR3 protein: CSARDPVSAGSSYEQYF
clone size: many
D gene: -
V gene: TRBV20-1
J gene: TRBJ2-7

CDR3 DNA: TGTGCCAGCAGTGAGTTCGAGCAGTACTTC
CDR3 protein: CASSEFEQYF
clone size: many
D gene: -
V gene: TRBV2
J gene: TRBJ2-7